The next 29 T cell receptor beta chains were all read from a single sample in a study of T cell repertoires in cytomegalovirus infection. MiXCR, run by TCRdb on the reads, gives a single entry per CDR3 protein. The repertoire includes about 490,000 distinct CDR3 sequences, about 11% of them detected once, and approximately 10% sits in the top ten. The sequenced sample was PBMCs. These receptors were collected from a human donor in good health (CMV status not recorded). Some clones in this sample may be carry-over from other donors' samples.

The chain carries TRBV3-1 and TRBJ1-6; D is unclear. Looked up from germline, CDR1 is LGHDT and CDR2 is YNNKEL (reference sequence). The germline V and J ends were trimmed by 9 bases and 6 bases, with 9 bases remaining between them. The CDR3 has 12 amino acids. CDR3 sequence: CASREGNSPLHF. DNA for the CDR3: TGTGCCAGTCGTGAGGGTAATTCACCCCTCCACTTT.

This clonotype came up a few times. The CDR3 region is CSARDPREEDEQFF. The DNA for the CDR3 is TGCAGTGCTAGAGATCCGAGGGAGGAGGATGAGCAGTTCTTC. The rearrangement links TRBV20-1 to TRBJ2-1; D perhaps matches TRBD2 (6 bases). Per the germline V gene, CDR1 is DFQATT and CDR2 is SNEGSKA (reference sequence). The CDR3 has 14 residues. The V end was cut by 0 bases, the J end by 8 bases, with 14 bases between.

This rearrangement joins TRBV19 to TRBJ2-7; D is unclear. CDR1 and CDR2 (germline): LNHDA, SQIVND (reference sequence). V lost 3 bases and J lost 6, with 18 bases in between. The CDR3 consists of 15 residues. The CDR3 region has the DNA TGTGCCAGTAGTATGGGTATGGCCAAGGGTTCCGAGCAGTACTTC. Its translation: CASSMGMAKGSEQYF.

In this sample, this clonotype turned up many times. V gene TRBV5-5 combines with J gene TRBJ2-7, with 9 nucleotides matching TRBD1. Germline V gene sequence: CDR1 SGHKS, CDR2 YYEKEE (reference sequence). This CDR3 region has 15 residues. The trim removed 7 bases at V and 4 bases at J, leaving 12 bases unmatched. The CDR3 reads CASCLEGTGSYEQYF. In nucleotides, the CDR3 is TGTGCCAGCTGCCTCGAGGGGACAGGGAGTTACGAGCAGTACTTC.

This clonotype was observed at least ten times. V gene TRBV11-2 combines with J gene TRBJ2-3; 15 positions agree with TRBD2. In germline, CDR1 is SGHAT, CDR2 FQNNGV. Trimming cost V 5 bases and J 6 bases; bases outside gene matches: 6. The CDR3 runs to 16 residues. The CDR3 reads CASSPGTSGGMDTQYF. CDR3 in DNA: TGTGCCAGCAGCCCCGGGACTAGCGGGGGGATGGATACGCAGTATTTT.

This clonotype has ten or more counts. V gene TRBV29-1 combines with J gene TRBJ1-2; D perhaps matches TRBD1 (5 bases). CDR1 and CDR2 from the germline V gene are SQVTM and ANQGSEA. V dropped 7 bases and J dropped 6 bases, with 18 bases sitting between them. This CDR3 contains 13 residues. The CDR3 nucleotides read TGCAGCGCCCTCCCGGCAGGGAAGGATGGCTACACCTTC. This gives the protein CSALPAGKDGYTF.

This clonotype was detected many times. CDR3 DNA sequence: TGTGCCATCAGTCTCCGTGACATGGGCGACAGACAAGAGACCCAGTACTTC. This gives the protein CAISLRDMGDRQETQYF. The rearrangement joins TRBV10-3 to TRBJ2-5; weak D call: TRBD1 (5 bases). Deletions cut 5 bases from V and 2 bases from J, with 21 bases between. The CDR3 consists of 17 residues. Per the germline V gene, CDR1 is ENHRY and CDR2 is SYGVKD.

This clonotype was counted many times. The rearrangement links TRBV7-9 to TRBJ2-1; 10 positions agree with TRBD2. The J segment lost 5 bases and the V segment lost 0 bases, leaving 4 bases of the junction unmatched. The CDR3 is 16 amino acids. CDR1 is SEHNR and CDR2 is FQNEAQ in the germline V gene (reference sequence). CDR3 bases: TGTGCCAGCAGCTTAGCTAGGACTAGCGGAAACAATGAGCAGTTCTTC. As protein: CASSLARTSGNNEQFF.

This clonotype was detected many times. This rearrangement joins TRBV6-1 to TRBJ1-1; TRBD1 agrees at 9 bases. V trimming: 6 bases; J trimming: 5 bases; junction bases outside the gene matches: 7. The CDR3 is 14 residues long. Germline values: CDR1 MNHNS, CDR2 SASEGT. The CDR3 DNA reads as TGTGCCAGCAGAAAACAGGGGGCAAGTACTGAAGCTTTCTTT. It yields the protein CASRKQGASTEAFF.

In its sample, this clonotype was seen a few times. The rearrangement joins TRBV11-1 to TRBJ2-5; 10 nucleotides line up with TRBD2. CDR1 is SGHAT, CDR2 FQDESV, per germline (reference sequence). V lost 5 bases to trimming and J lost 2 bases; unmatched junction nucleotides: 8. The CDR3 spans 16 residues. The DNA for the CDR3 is TGTGCCAGCAGCCCTGAACTAGCGGGGACACAAGAGACCCAGTACTTC. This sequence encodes CASSPELAGTQETQYF. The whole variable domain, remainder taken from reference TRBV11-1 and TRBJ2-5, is EAEVAQSPRYKITEKSQAVAFWCDPISGHATLYWYRQILGQGPELLVQFQDESVVDDSQLPKDRFSAERLKGVDSTLKIQPAELGDSAMYLCASSPELAGTQETQYFGPGTRLLVL.

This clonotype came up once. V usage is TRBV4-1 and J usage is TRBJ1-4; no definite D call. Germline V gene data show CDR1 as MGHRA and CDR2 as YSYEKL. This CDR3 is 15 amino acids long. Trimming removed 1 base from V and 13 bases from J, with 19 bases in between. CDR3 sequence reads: CASSQAGASENRLFF. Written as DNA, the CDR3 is TGCGCCAGCAGCCAAGCAGGTGCTTCCGAAAACCGACTGTTTTTT.

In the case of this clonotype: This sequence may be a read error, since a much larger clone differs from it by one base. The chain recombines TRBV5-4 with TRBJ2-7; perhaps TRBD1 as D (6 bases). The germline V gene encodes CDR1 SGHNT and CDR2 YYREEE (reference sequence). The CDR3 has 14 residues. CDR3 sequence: CARSFPGTPYEQYF. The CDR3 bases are TGTGCCAGGAGCTTCCCCGGGACACCATACGAGCAGTACTTC. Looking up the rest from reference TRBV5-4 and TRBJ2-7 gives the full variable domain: ETGVTQSPTHLIKTRGQQVTLRCSSQSGHNTVSWYQQALGQGPQFIFQYYREEENGRGNFPPRFSGLQFPNYSSELNVNALELDDSALYLCARSFPGTPYEQYFGPGTRLTVT.

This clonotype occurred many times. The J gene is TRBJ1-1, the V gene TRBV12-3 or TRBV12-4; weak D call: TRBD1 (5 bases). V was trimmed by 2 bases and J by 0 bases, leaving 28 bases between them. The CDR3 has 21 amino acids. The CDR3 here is CASSLRGFDMGERSMNTEAFF. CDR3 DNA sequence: TGTGCCAGCAGTTTAAGGGGATTCGACATGGGGGAGAGGTCTATGAACACTGAAGCTTTCTTT.

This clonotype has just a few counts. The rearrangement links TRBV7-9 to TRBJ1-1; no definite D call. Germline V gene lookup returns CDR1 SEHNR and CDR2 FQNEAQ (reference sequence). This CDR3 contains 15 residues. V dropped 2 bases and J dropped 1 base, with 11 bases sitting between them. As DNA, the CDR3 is TGTGCCAGCAGCTTATGGCGGGATAAGAACACTGAAGCTTTCTTT. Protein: CASSLWRDKNTEAFF.

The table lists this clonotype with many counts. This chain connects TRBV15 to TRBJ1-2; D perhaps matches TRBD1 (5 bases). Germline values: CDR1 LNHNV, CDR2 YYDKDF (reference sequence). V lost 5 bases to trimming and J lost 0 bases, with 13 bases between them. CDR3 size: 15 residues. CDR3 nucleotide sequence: TGTGCCACCAGCGGGGCTCCGGCCCCTAACTATGGCTACACCTTC. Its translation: CATSGAPAPNYGYTF.

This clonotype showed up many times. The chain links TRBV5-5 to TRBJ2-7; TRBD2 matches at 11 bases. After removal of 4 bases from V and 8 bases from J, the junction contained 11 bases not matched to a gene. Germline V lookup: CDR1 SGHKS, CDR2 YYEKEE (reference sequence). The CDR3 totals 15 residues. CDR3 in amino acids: CASSTELAGVQKQYF. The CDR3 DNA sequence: TGTGCCAGCAGCACAGAACTAGCGGGAGTGCAGAAGCAGTACTTC. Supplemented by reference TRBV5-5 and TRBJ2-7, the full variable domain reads DAGVTQSPTHLIKTRGQQVTLRCSPISGHKSVSWYQQVLGQGPQFIFQYYEKEERGRGNFPDRFSARQFPNYSSELNVNALLLGDSALYLCASSTELAGVQKQYFGPGTRLTVT.

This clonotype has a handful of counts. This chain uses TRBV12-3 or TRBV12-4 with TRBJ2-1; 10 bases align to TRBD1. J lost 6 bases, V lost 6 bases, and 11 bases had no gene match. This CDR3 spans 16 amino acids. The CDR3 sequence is CASRPGTGANINEQFF. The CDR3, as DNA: TGTGCCAGCAGGCCCGGGACAGGGGCAAACATCAATGAGCAGTTCTTC.

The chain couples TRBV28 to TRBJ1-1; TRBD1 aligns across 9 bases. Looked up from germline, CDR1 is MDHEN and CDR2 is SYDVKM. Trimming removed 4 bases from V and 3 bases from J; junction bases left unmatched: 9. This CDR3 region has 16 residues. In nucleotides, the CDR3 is TGTGCCAGCAGTTCTACAGGGGGCAGAAAGGACACTGAAGCTTTCTTT. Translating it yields CASSSTGGRKDTEAFF.

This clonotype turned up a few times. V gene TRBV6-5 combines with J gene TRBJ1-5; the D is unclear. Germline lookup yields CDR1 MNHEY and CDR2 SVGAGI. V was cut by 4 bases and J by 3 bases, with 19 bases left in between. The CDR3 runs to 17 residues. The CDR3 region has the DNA TGTGCCAGCAGTTTCTGCTGGGTCCGGCACCACAATCAGCCCCAGCATTTT. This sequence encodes CASSFCWVRHHNQPQHF.

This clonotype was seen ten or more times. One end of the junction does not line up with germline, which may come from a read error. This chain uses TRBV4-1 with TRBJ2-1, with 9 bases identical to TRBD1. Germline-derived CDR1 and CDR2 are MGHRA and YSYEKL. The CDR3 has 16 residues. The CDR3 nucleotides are TGCGCCAGCAGCCAAGATAGGGACAGGGTTAACAAGGAGCAGTTCTTC. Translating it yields CASSQDRDRVNKEQFF.

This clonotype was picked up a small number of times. Here the CDR3 reads CSVWQGGRETQYF. The CDR3, as DNA: TGCAGCGTTTGGCAGGGAGGGCGAGAGACCCAGTACTTC. This rearrangement joins TRBV29-1 to TRBJ2-5; TRBD2 matches 7 bases. The germline V gene encodes CDR1 SQVTM and CDR2 ANQGSEA. Trimming removed 5 bases from V and 4 bases from J; junction bases left unmatched: 7. The CDR3 covers 13 residues.

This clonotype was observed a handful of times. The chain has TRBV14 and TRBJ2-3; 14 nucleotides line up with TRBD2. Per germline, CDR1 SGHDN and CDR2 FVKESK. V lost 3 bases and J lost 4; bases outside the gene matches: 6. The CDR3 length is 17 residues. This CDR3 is CASSHRTSGRLADTQYF. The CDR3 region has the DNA TGTGCCAGCAGCCACAGGACTAGCGGGAGGCTGGCAGATACGCAGTATTTT.

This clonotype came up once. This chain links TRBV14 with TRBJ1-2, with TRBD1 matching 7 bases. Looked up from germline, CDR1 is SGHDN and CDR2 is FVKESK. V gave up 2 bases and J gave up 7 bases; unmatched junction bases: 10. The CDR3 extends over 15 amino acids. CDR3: CASSQSRGPVAGYTF. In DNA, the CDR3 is TGTGCCAGCAGCCAAAGTAGGGGGCCGGTTGCTGGCTACACCTTC.

The CDR3 region has the DNA TGTGCCAGCAGCCAAAAGGAGGGAACTGAAGCTTTCTTT. Protein: CASSQKEGTEAFF. The gene calls are TRBV3-1 and TRBJ1-1, with D uncertain. Germline V gene data show CDR1 as LGHDT and CDR2 as YNNKEL (reference sequence). V was cut by 2 bases and J by 5 bases, with 9 bases left in between. CDR3 length equals 13 residues. Variable domain in full (rest from reference TRBV3-1 and TRBJ1-1): DTAVSQTPKYLVTQMGNDKSIKCEQNLGHDTMYWYKQDSKKFLKIMFSYNNKELIINETVPNRFSPKSPDKAHLNLHINSLELGDSAVYFCASSQKEGTEAFFGQGTRLTVV.

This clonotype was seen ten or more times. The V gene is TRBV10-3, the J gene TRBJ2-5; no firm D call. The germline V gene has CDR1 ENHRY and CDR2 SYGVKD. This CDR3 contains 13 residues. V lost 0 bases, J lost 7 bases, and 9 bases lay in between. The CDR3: CAISESGSRTQYF. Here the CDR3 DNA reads TGTGCCATCAGTGAGTCGGGGTCTAGGACCCAGTACTTC.

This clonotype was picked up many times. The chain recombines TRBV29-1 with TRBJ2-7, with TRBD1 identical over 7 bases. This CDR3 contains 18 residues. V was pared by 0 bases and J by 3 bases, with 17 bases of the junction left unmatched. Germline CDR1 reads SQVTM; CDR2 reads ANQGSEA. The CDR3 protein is CSVEDRRAEGTVNYEQYF. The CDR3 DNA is TGCAGCGTTGAAGATCGGCGCGCCGAGGGGACAGTGAACTACGAGCAGTACTTC.

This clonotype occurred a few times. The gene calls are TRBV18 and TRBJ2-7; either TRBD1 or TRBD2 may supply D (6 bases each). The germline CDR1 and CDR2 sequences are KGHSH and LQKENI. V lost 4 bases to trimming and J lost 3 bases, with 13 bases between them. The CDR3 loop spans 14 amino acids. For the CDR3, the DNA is TGTGCCAGCTCACTTGGGGGGCAGGTCTACGAGCAGTACTTC. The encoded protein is CASSLGGQVYEQYF.

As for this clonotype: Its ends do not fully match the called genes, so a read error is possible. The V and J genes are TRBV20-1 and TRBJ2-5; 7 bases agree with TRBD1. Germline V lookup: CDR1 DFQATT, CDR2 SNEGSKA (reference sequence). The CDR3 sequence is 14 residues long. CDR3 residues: CSARDRVIQETQYF. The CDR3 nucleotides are TGCAGTGCCAGAGACAGGGTAATACAGGAGACCCAGTACTTC.

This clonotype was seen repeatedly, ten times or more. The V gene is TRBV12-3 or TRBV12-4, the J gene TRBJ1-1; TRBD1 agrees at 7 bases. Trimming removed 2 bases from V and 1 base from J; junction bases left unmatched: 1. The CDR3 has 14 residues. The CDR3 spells CASSLRQGNTEAFF. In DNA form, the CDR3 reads TGTGCCAGCAGTTTAAGACAGGGGAACACTGAAGCTTTCTTT.